Listed below are T cell receptor beta chains from one sample, sequenced in a study of identifying expanded T cells in peripheral blood. This table comes from immunoSEQ multiplex PCR, and its TCRdb copy is limited to in-frame clones, with some not included. The table has over 70,000 clones, 88% seen once. Specimen: blood. Source of these receptors: a person between 18 and 70 years old in good health. The CDR3 runs from the conserved cysteine through the conserved F or W. A D gene is named only where the DNA matches it firmly. Where a row states a size, it is once, few, many or the class of an expanded clone; other rows omit it.

. TRBJ2-5 . TRBV7-7 CASSLDVARETQYF TGTGCCAGCAGCTTAGACGTGGCGAGAGAGACCCAGTACTTC
. TRBJ2-2 . TRBV5-6 CASTLIGGPNTGELFF TGTGCCAGCACTTTAATTGGGGGGCCGAACACCGGGGAGCTGTTTTTT
. TRBJ1-5 . TRBV28 CASVRDGQPQHF TGTGCCAGCGTCAGGGACGGTCAGCCCCAGCATTTT
TRBD2 TRBJ2-1 many TRBV11-3 CASSFGGNEQFF TGTGCCAGCAGCTTCGGGGGGAATGAGCAGTTCTTC
TRBD1 TRBJ2-7 . TRBV7-9 CASSSIGQGNSYEQYF TGTGCCAGCAGCTCTATCGGACAGGGTAACTCCTACGAGCAGTACTTC
TRBD1 TRBJ1-3 . TRBV5-1 CASSVNRDRSGNTIYF TGCGCCAGCAGCGTGAACCGGGACAGGTCTGGAAACACCATATATTTT
TRBD1 TRBJ1-6 few TRBV5-1 CASSAGTGNSPLHF TGCGCCAGCAGCGCCGGGACAGGGAATTCACCCCTCCACTTT
TRBD2 TRBJ2-7 . TRBV7-9 CASSPGGGLAGAREQYF TGTGCCAGCAGCCCCGGGGGAGGCCTAGCGGGAGCTAGGGAGCAGTACTTC
TRBD1 TRBJ2-7 . TRBV6-4 CASRTGTEYNYEQYF TGTGCCAGCAGGACCGGGACAGAGTATAACTACGAGCAGTACTTC
TRBD2 TRBJ2-7 . TRBV6-1 CASSISITSDEQYF TGTGCCAGCAGCATTTCAATTACTAGCGACGAGCAGTACTTC
TRBD1 TRBJ1-2 . TRBV2 CASVLDRGQGYTF TGTGCCAGCGTATTGGACAGGGGGCAGGGCTACACCTTC
TRBD1 TRBJ2-2 few TRBV9 CASSARQGAYTGELFF TGTGCCAGCAGCGCCAGACAGGGCGCGTACACCGGGGAGCTGTTTTTT
. TRBJ2-2 . TRBV14 CASSTGQNTGELFF TGTGCCAGCAGCACGGGTCAGAACACCGGGGAGCTGTTTTTT
. TRBJ1-5 . TRBV7-9 CASSLNSPIQPQHF TGTGCCAGCAGCTTAAACTCCCCCATCCAGCCCCAGCATTTT
TRBD1 TRBJ2-7 . TRBV15 CATSRGQGVMNEQYF TGTGCCACCAGCAGAGGACAGGGGGTAATGAACGAGCAGTACTTC
. TRBJ2-7 . TRBV5-1 CASSLALVAEQYF TGCGCCAGCAGCTTGGCCCTGGTGGCCGAGCAGTACTTC
TRBD1 TRBJ1-3 . TRBV5-1 CASSLKKGQVMIGDTIYF TGCGCCAGCAGCTTGAAAAAAGGACAGGTAATGATTGGAGACACCATATATTTT
TRBD1 TRBJ2-7 . TRBV6-5 CASSYRDRLYEQYF TGTGCCAGCAGTTACAGGGACAGGCTCTACGAGCAGTACTTC
. TRBJ1-1 . TRBV5-4 CASSQGNTEAFF TGTGCCAGTTCACAAGGAAACACTGAAGCTTTCTTT
. TRBJ2-1 . TRBV15 CATSVHYNEQFF TGTGCCACCAGCGTACACTACAATGAGCAGTTCTTC
. TRBJ2-1 . TRBV6-5 CASSRSYNEQFF TGTGCCAGCAGCCGGAGCTACAATGAGCAGTTCTTC
. TRBJ2-7 . TRBV2 CASSDGGGEYEQYF TGTGCCAGCAGTGACGGAGGGGGCGAGTACGAGCAGTACTTC
. TRBJ1-6 . TRBV7-2 CASSLTYNSPLHF TGTGCCAGCAGCTTAACGTATAATTCACCCCTCCACTTT
. TRBJ2-7 once TRBV2 CASSDTGIYEQYF TGTGCCAGCAGTGATACAGGGATCTACGAGCAGTACTTC
. TRBJ2-6 . TRBV21-1 CASSRYRVPISGANVLTF TGTGCCAGCAGCAGGTACAGGGTCCCGATCTCTGGGGCCAACGTCCTGACTTTC
. TRBJ1-3 . TRBV18 CASSPRTFYEGSAAGNTIYF TGTGCCAGCTCACCACGCACCTTTTACGAGGGAAGTGCGGCTGGAAACACCATATATTTT
. TRBJ2-7 . TRBV7-2 CASSLEPIGTYEQYF TGTGCCAGCAGCTTAGAGCCTATTGGAACCTACGAGCAGTACTTC
TRBD2 TRBJ2-1 . TRBV6-6 CASSYAAGGRNEQFF TGTGCCAGCAGTTACGCGGCGGGGGGGCGAAATGAGCAGTTCTTC
TRBD1 TRBJ1-1 . TRBV7-9 CASSPEQGTNTEAFF TGTGCCAGCAGCCCCGAACAGGGGACGAACACTGAAGCTTTCTTT
. TRBJ2-6 . TRBV6-5 CASASMGAGANVLTF TGTGCCAGCGCCTCCATGGGCGCTGGGGCCAACGTCCTGACTTTC
TRBD1 TRBJ1-2 . TRBV18 CASSRGGPNYGYTF TGTGCCAGCTCCCGAGGGGGCCCTAACTATGGCTACACCTTC
. TRBJ1-6 . TRBV4-2 CASSQDTWGSPLHF TGTGCCAGCAGCCAAGATACCTGGGGTTCACCCCTCCACTTT
TRBD2 TRBJ2-7 . TRBV5-1 CASSSTPTSGEPFVEQYF TGCGCCAGCAGCTCGACCCCAACTAGCGGGGAGCCCTTTGTCGAGCAGTACTTC
TRBD1 TRBJ2-3 . TRBV9 CASSVGTGGGGDTQYF TGTGCCAGCAGCGTCGGTACAGGGGGAGGTGGAGATACGCAGTATTTT
. TRBJ1-4 . TRBV18 CASSAIATNEKLFF TGTGCCAGCTCAGCGATAGCAACTAATGAAAAACTGTTTTTT
TRBD1 TRBJ2-2 . TRBV15 CATSRTRATGGRGTGELFF TGTGCCACCAGCAGAACAAGAGCCACAGGGGGAAGGGGCACCGGGGAGCTGTTTTTT
. TRBJ1-2 . TRBV11-2 CASSLETVGSYGYTF TGTGCCAGCAGCTTAGAGACGGTTGGCAGTTATGGCTACACCTTC
. TRBJ1-5 . TRBV19 CASQTTVGRQPQHF TGTGCCAGTCAAACGACAGTGGGGCGTCAGCCCCAGCATTTT
TRBD1 TRBJ2-3 . TRBV6-6 CASSYGAGGRDTQYF TGTGCCAGCAGTTACGGTGCAGGGGGACGAGATACGCAGTATTTT
TRBD1 TRBJ2-5 . TRBV28 CASSARGQGRGTQYF TGTGCCAGCAGTGCACGTGGACAGGGCCGCGGGACCCAGTACTTC
TRBD1 TRBJ1-4 . TRBV6-6 CASSYTGQGNEKLFF TGTGCCAGCAGTTACACGGGACAGGGGAATGAAAAACTGTTTTTT
. TRBJ1-3 . TRBV7-9 CASSLGQANTIYF TGTGCCAGCAGCTTAGGCCAGGCAAACACCATATATTTT
. TRBJ1-2 . TRBV7-2 CASSPQMGKGYTF TGTGCCAGCAGCCCCCAGATGGGAAAGGGCTACACCTTC
. TRBJ1-5 . TRBV12-1 CASSTAEGQPRNQPQHF TGTGCCAGCAGCACGGCGGAGGGACAGCCCCGAAATCAGCCCCAGCATTTT
. TRBJ2-7 . TRBV9 CASSVQGTAYEQYF TGTGCCAGCAGCGTACAGGGAACAGCCTACGAGCAGTACTTC
TRBD2 TRBJ2-7 . TRBV5-6 CASSLSPSGADEQYF TGTGCCAGCAGCTTGTCTCCTAGCGGGGCCGACGAGCAGTACTTC
. TRBJ2-7 . TRBV6-1 CASGRSYEQYF TGTGCCAGCGGCCGGTCCTACGAGCAGTACTTC
. TRBJ2-1 . TRBV7-2 CASSREYNEQFF TGTGCCAGCAGCCGAGAGTACAATGAGCAGTTCTTC
TRBD2 TRBJ2-7 . TRBV5-6 CASRAGGRNYEQYF TGTGCCAGCAGGGCGGGAGGACGGAACTACGAGCAGTACTTC
TRBD1 TRBJ1-5 . TRBV2 CASSGFQGASNQPQHF TGTGCCAGCAGTGGGTTTCAGGGGGCAAGCAATCAGCCCCAGCATTTT
. TRBJ2-3 . TRBV5-1 CASSFLEGSTDTQYF TGCGCCAGCAGCTTTTTGGAGGGGTCCACAGATACGCAGTATTTT
. TRBJ1-2 . TRBV6-1 CASRDPTVFSFGYTF TGTGCCAGCAGGGATCCGACAGTATTTAGTTTTGGCTACACCTTC
. TRBJ2-3 once TRBV5-1 CASSLVGRGRTDTQYF TGCGCCAGCAGCTTAGTTGGCAGGGGTAGGACAGATACGCAGTATTTT
. TRBJ1-2 . TRBV5-6 CASSLEDRPPYGYTF TGTGCCAGCAGCTTGGAGGACAGACCCCCCTATGGCTACACCTTC
. TRBJ1-1 . TRBV19 CASRTENTEAFF TGTGCCAGCCGGACGGAGAACACTGAAGCTTTCTTT
TRBD2 TRBJ2-3 . TRBV7-2 CASTPHGTSGGAGIDTQYF TGTGCCAGCACCCCACACGGGACTAGCGGGGGGGCCGGGATAGATACGCAGTATTTT
. TRBJ2-7 . TRBV7-2 CASSDSYEQYF TGTGCCAGCAGCGACTCCTACGAGCAGTACTTC
. TRBJ1-6 . TRBV2 CASSEWQGQYNSPLHF TGTGCCAGCAGTGAATGGCAGGGGCAATATAATTCACCCCTCCACTTT
. TRBJ2-1 . TRBV2 CATRMERGPLEEQFF TGTGCCACCCGGATGGAACGGGGGCCTCTAGAGGAGCAGTTCTTC
. TRBJ1-5 . TRBV7-9 CASSLGPTLNPNQPQHF TGTGCCAGCAGCTTAGGACCCACATTAAACCCCAATCAGCCCCAGCATTTT